Below, 9 T cell receptor beta chains from the same sample are listed, as sequenced in a study of cytomegalovirus exposure and HLA in healthy donors. Libraries were prepared by immunoSEQ multiplex PCR; TCRdb keeps only in-frame clonotypes and omits some of them. The table has tens of thousands of clones, about 96% seen once. Sequenced: PBMCs. The source of these receptors is a woman under 30 in good health and CMV-seronegative.

This rearrangement joins TRBV5-1 to TRBJ2-5; the match to TRBD2 covers 10 bases. The CDR3 sequence is 18 residues long. CDR1 and CDR2 (germline): SGHRS, YFSETQ. V gave up 0 bases and J gave up 4 bases; unmatched junction bases: 12. CDR3 in DNA: TGCGCCAGCAGCTTGGTGGCTAGCGGGAGAGGGGGCGGAGAGACCCAGTACTTC. Translating it yields CASSLVASGRGGGETQYF.

CDR3 coding DNA: TGTGCCAGCAGTCGGCTAATCCGGGACAGGTCCTTCTTGAGCTCCTACAATGAGCAGTTCTTC. It specifies CASSRLIRDRSFLSSYNEQFF. This rearrangement joins TRBV27 to TRBJ2-1; TRBD1 matches at 8 bases. The trim removed 5 bases at V and 0 bases at J, leaving 21 bases unmatched. The CDR3 loop spans 21 amino acids. CDR1 is MNHEY and CDR2 is SMNVEV in the germline V gene (reference sequence).

This chain links TRBV12-5 with TRBJ2-3, with 9 positions matching TRBD2. The germline gives CDR1 LGHNT, CDR2 FRNRAP. The CDR3 consists of 15 residues. V shed 7 bases, J shed 3 bases, and the junction held 8 bases outside the gene matches. This CDR3 is CASATGGRVTDTQYF. As DNA, the CDR3 is TGTGCTAGTGCTACCGGCGGGAGGGTAACAGATACGCAGTATTTT.

The chain uses TRBV18 and TRBJ1-5; D is unclear. This CDR3 comprises 15 residues. The germline V gene encodes CDR1 KGHSH and CDR2 LQKENI. V lost 1 base and J 0 bases, leaving 7 bases between the germline ends. The CDR3 nucleotides read TGTGCCAGCTCACCACGCCTAAATAGCAATCAGCCCCAGCATTTT. The encoded protein is CASSPRLNSNQPQHF.

The chain couples TRBV7-2 to TRBJ2-3, with TRBD1 identical over 10 bases. CDR1 and CDR2 from the germline V gene are SGHTA and FQGNSA. Trimming at V came to 5 bases and at J to 6 bases, leaving 5 bases not matched to a gene. CDR3 length: 14 amino acids. The CDR3 nucleotides read TGTGCCAGCAGCGTGGGACAGGGGCACGATACGCAGTATTTT. Amino acids: CASSVGQGHDTQYF.

The rearrangement links TRBV14 to TRBJ2-3; D remains ambiguous. This CDR3 region has 16 residues. Trimming shortened V by 3 bases and J by 0 bases, and 13 bases separated the two germline ends. CDR1 is SGHDN and CDR2 is FVKESK in the germline V gene. Here the CDR3 DNA reads TGTGCCAGCAGCCATATTCTAGGTCTTAGCACAGATACGCAGTATTTT. Residues: CASSHILGLSTDTQYF.

This chain joins TRBV7-8 and TRBJ1-2, with D possibly being TRBD1 (5 bases). Germline values: CDR1 SGHVS, CDR2 FQNEAQ. Trimming removed 0 bases from V and 2 bases from J, with 10 bases in between. The CDR3 is 15 residues long. The chain's CDR3 is CASSLAGGANYGYTF. DNA for the CDR3: TGTGCCAGCAGCTTAGCGGGTGGGGCAAACTATGGCTACACCTTC.

The rearrangement links TRBV7-8 to TRBJ2-2; no firm D call. The CDR3 sequence is 14 residues long. Germline CDR1 SGHVS, CDR2 FQNEAQ. Trimming pared 1 base from V and 2 bases from J, leaving 5 bases between. The CDR3: CASSLGLNTGELFF. As DNA, the CDR3 is TGTGCCAGCAGCTTAGGCCTAAACACCGGGGAGCTGTTTTTT. Full variable domain (missing parts from reference TRBV7-8 and TRBJ2-2): GAGVSQSPRYKVAKRGQDVALRCDPISGHVSLFWYQQALGQGPEFLTYFQNEAQLDKSGLPSDRFFAERPEGSVSTLKIQRTQQEDSAVYLCASSLGLNTGELFFGEGSRLTVL.

The chain combines TRBV4-1 with TRBJ1-6; 10 positions match TRBD1. Per the germline V gene, CDR1 is MGHRA and CDR2 is YSYEKL. V gave up 0 bases and J gave up 1 base; unmatched junction bases: 3. CDR3 length: 18 amino acids. The DNA for the CDR3 is TGCGCCAGCAGCCAAGAAGGGGACAGGGGATCCTATAATTCACCCCTCCACTTT. Translating it yields CASSQEGDRGSYNSPLHF.